The 20 T cell receptor beta chains reported below all come from one sample, sequenced in a study of radiotherapy plus CTLA-4 blockade in lung cancer. Sequencing was performed with immunoSEQ multiplex PCR; in TCRdb, only in-frame clones are kept and a portion is missing. Among around 78,000 clones listed, more than 60% were seen once. The material was peripheral blood, obtained from a patient treated with radiotherapy plus ipilimumab. These receptors were obtained from a human donor with non-small cell lung cancer who had a partial response to radiotherapy plus ipilimumab. Some clones in this sample may be carry-over from other donors' samples.

This chain links TRBV7-2 with TRBJ2-2; D might be TRBD1 (6 bases). CDR1 and CDR2 from the germline V gene are SGHTA and FQGNSA. Trimming pared 6 bases from V and 1 base from J, leaving 12 bases between. The CDR3 is 15 amino acids. The chain's CDR3 is CASSQNRVNTGELFF. CDR3 coding DNA: TGTGCCAGCAGTCAGAACAGGGTGAACACCGGGGAGCTGTTTTTT.

The V and J genes are TRBV11-2 and TRBJ2-5, with 8 nucleotides matching TRBD2. The CDR3 totals 14 residues. Trimming took 3 bases from V and 5 from J; bases not matched to a gene: 5. From germline, CDR1 is SGHAT and CDR2 FQNNGV. The CDR3 bases are TGTGCCAGCAGCTTGAAGACTAGCGCGGAGACCCAGTACTTC. Encoded protein: CASSLKTSAETQYF.

This chain uses TRBV27 with TRBJ1-2; a weak D match, TRBD1 (5 bases). CDR1 and CDR2 from the germline V gene are MNHEY and SMNVEV (reference sequence). Trimming shortened V by 5 bases and J by 7 bases, and 20 bases separated the two germline ends. The CDR3 extends over 15 amino acids. CDR3 sequence (DNA): TGTGCCAGCAGTCCCCATCCCCCCGGGGGTGGTGGCTACACCTTC. Protein: CASSPHPPGGGGYTF.

The chain couples TRBV7-2 to TRBJ1-1; TRBD1 is a possible D gene (5 bases). There are 16 residues in the CDR3. V was pared by 1 base and J by 5 bases, with 17 bases between. CDR1 is SGHTA, CDR2 FQGNSA, per germline. The CDR3 loop is CASSLVGGTSTTEAFF. Written as DNA, the CDR3 is TGTGCCAGCAGCTTAGTGGGGGGAACGAGTACTACTGAAGCTTTCTTT.

CDR3: CASSAGQGANYEQYF. CDR3 coding DNA: TGTGCCAGCAGTGCCGGACAGGGGGCAAACTACGAGCAGTACTTC. The gene calls are TRBV6-1 and TRBJ2-7, with TRBD1 identical over 11 bases. The CDR3 loop spans 15 amino acids. CDR1 and CDR2 (germline): MNHNS, SASEGT. Germline trimming cut 4 bases from V and 3 bases from J; bases unmatched to any gene: 5.

The rearrangement uses TRBV7-9 and TRBJ2-7; 7 bases match TRBD1. Germline V lookup: CDR1 SEHNR, CDR2 FQNEAQ (reference sequence). The CDR3 runs 17 residues. After removal of 0 bases from V and 0 bases from J, the junction contained 8 bases not matched to a gene. As DNA, the CDR3 is TGTGCCAGCAGCTTAGCGGCCGGGACAGCTACCTCCTACGAGCAGTACTTC. Encoded protein: CASSLAAGTATSYEQYF.

This clone has more than one count but fewer than ten. The chain links TRBV2 to TRBJ1-1; unclear D gene. V lost 2 bases and J lost 2, with 6 bases in between. Germline V CDR1 and CDR2: SNHLY, FYNNEI. This CDR3 is built from 13 residues. Written as DNA, the CDR3 is TGTGCCAGCAGTGAAAACAGTAACACTGAAGCTTTCTTT. It yields the protein CASSENSNTEAFF.

The CDR3 loop reads CATSDRSTDTQYF. In nucleotides, the CDR3 is TGTGCCACTTCCGACAGGAGCACAGATACGCAGTATTTT. V and J are TRBV18 and TRBJ2-3, with D possibly TRBD1 on 6 matching bases. The CDR3 runs to 13 residues. Germline values: CDR1 KGHSH, CDR2 LQKENI. The V and J ends lost 10 bases and 0 bases respectively, with 11 bases between them.

The chain is built from TRBV7-3 and TRBJ2-2, with TRBD2 matching 9 bases. The trim removed 5 bases at V and 3 bases at J, leaving 13 bases unmatched. Germline V gives CDR1 SGHTA, CDR2 FQGTGA. The CDR3 contains 18 residues. The CDR3 region is CASSLRWSGGRDTGELFF. The DNA for the CDR3 is TGTGCCAGCAGCCTACGGTGGAGCGGGGGGAGGGACACCGGGGAGCTGTTTTTT.

This clone was counted only a few times. DNA of the CDR3: TGTGCCAGCAGTGATCTCCCAGGCCTCGGAAACACCATATATTTT. It yields the protein CASSDLPGLGNTIYF. The chain recombines TRBV2 with TRBJ1-3; D unresolved. Between the trimmed V and J ends, which lost 3 bases and 4 bases, there was a span of 13 bases. Germline V gene lookup returns CDR1 SNHLY and CDR2 FYNNEI. This CDR3 has 15 residues.

V is TRBV6-1 and J is TRBJ2-7; TRBD1 agrees at 8 bases. Trimming cost V 0 bases and J 6 bases; bases outside gene matches: 7. This CDR3 contains 15 residues. CDR1 is MNHNS and CDR2 is SASEGT in the germline V gene. The CDR3 sequence is CASSEAARTGLEQYF. The CDR3 nucleotides are TGTGCCAGCAGTGAAGCGGCCAGGACAGGGCTCGAGCAGTACTTC.

CDR3 sequence: CASSSLRGVEQYF. The CDR3 coding sequence is TGTGCCAGCTCGTCGCTCCGGGGAGTCGAGCAGTACTTC. The chain recombines TRBV2 with TRBJ2-7, with D tentatively TRBD2 (5 bases). Trimming pared 8 bases from V and 6 bases from J, leaving 17 bases between. CDR3 length: 13 residues. CDR1 is SNHLY and CDR2 is FYNNEI in the germline V gene.

The gene calls are TRBV4-1 and TRBJ2-1, with 10 bases fitting TRBD2. The CDR3 has 20 residues. In germline, CDR1 is MGHRA, CDR2 YSYEKL. V gave up 4 bases and J gave up 5 bases; unmatched junction bases: 20. CDR3 sequence: CASSRLWRAFLAGENNEQFF. CDR3 DNA sequence: TGCGCCAGCAGCCGACTCTGGCGGGCCTTTCTAGCGGGAGAGAACAATGAGCAGTTCTTC.

The V call is TRBV5-4, the J call TRBJ2-1; TRBD2 aligns across 9 bases. CDR3 length equals 17 residues. Losses at the gene ends were 0 bases for V and 4 bases for J; bases not matched to a gene: 8. The germline CDR1 and CDR2 sequences are SGHNT and YYREEE (reference sequence). CDR3 protein: CASSLAGGRAWYNEQFF. CDR3 coding DNA: TGTGCCAGCAGCTTGGCGGGCGGGAGGGCCTGGTACAATGAGCAGTTCTTC.

The chain recombines TRBV9 with TRBJ2-2, with D possibly TRBD1 on 5 matching bases. CDR1 and CDR2 (germline): SGDLS, YYNGEE. The CDR3 extends over 15 amino acids. V lost 0 bases and J lost 7, with 13 bases in between. DNA for the CDR3: TGTGCCAGCAGCGTAGTCAGGGATGGGGTCGGGGAGCTGTTTTTT. It is translated as CASSVVRDGVGELFF.

The chain has TRBV18 and TRBJ2-2, with D tentatively TRBD1 (6 bases). CDR3 size: 15 residues. Trimming cost V 6 bases and J 0 bases, with 11 bases left between them. From germline, CDR1 is KGHSH and CDR2 LQKENI. The CDR3 DNA is TGTGCCAGCTCCCGAGGGACAACGAACACCGGGGAGCTGTTTTTT. Its protein is CASSRGTTNTGELFF. The full variable domain, in which reference TRBV18 and TRBJ2-2 provide the parts outside the CDR3, is NAGVMQNPRHLVRRRGQEARLRCSPMKGHSHVYWYRQLPEEGLKFMVYLQKENIIDESGMPKERFSAEFPKEGPSILRIQQVVRGDSAAYFCASSRGTTNTGELFFGEGSRLTVL.

This clone has just a few counts. This sequence joins TRBV10-2 and TRBJ1-6; D is perhaps TRBD1 (5 bases). Trimming shortened V by 8 bases and J by 0 bases, and 8 bases separated the two germline ends. This CDR3 region has 14 residues. Germline V gene lookup returns CDR1 WSHSY and CDR2 SAAADI. CDR3 protein: CASGGASYNSPLHF. The CDR3 DNA reads TGCGCCAGCGGCGGGGCCTCCTATAATTCACCCCTCCACTTT.

V usage is TRBV4-1 and J usage is TRBJ2-1; the match to TRBD2 covers 8 bases. Germline CDR1 and CDR2: MGHRA and YSYEKL. Trimming at V came to 1 base and at J to 2 bases, leaving 7 bases not matched to a gene. The CDR3 sequence is 17 residues long. CDR3 in amino acids: CASSQVIGRGAYNEQFF. The CDR3, as DNA: TGCGCCAGCAGCCAAGTAATCGGGCGGGGGGCCTACAATGAGCAGTTCTTC.

This clone occurred many times. The chain has TRBV28 and TRBJ2-7, with TRBD1 identical over 7 bases. Per the germline V gene, CDR1 is MDHEN and CDR2 is SYDVKM. The length of the CDR3 is 14 residues. With 8 bases clipped from V and 4 bases from J, the junction kept 11 bases outside the gene matches. CDR3 sequence: CASGLRTGLYEQYF. As DNA, the CDR3 is TGTGCCAGCGGCCTCCGGACAGGACTTTACGAGCAGTACTTC.

This chain joins TRBV5-1 and TRBJ1-2; D is unclear. Trimming removed 5 bases from V and 6 bases from J, with 17 bases in between. This CDR3 is 14 amino acids long. The V gene's germline CDR1 is SGHRS and CDR2 YFSETQ. The DNA for the CDR3 is TGCGCCAGCAGATTTCGAGGGAATGGGGATGGCTACACCTTC. Amino acids: CASRFRGNGDGYTF.